A selection of T cell receptor beta chains follows, all from one sample in a study of early T cells in non-severe SARS-CoV-2 infection. TCRdb re-called the 5' RACE reads through MiXCR, storing one row per CDR3 protein. The sample lists around 50,000 distinct CDR3 sequences, around a tenth occurring once. Sequencing was done on a sample of whole blood. Every receptor here comes from an adult who was a healthcare worker with PCR-confirmed SARS-CoV-2 infection or an uninfected control (not recorded which). Each CDR3 is given without its conserved first and last residue. A D gene is named only where the DNA matches it firmly. The listing skips clone size in some rows; elsewhere it reads once, few, many or a size class.

abundance | j_gene | d_gene | v_gene | CDR3aa
few | TRBJ2-3 | NA | TRBV15 | ATSRDGGPKTDTQY
NA | TRBJ2-1 | NA | TRBV18 | ASSPLGDEQF
few | TRBJ1-2 | NA | TRBV29-1 | SAPLWGYGYT
NA | TRBJ2-3 | TRBD2 | TRBV29-1 | SVIIAGGTDTQY
few | TRBJ2-7 | NA | TRBV27 | ASSLSSFSSYEQY
many | TRBJ2-3 | TRBD2 | TRBV3-1 | ASSQEATSGWDTQY
many | TRBJ2-1 | TRBD1 | TRBV12-3/TRBV12-4 | ASSPGQGANYNEQF
few | TRBJ2-1 | TRBD2 | TRBV7-6 | ASSPGRGTYNEQF
NA | TRBJ2-3 | TRBD1 | TRBV20-1 | SAAQGATDTQY
NA | TRBJ2-3 | NA | TRBV6-6 | ASRTGSDTQY
many | TRBJ2-7 | TRBD1 | TRBV30 | AWSVYTLGTDYEQY
NA | TRBJ1-1 | TRBD1 | TRBV12-3/TRBV12-4 | ASSLGDSREAF
many | TRBJ2-5 | NA | TRBV7-2 | ASSLGPIGVGQETQY
few | TRBJ2-3 | NA | TRBV7-9 | ASSELVKIRTDTQY
NA | TRBJ2-7 | NA | TRBV7-9 | ASSPLGTLTYEQY
few | TRBJ2-2 | NA | TRBV12-3/TRBV12-4 | AAGMLWGPNTGELF
NA | TRBJ2-3 | NA | TRBV14 | ASSHTFGDTQY
many | TRBJ2-3 | NA | TRBV7-2 | ASSGGRLGTDTQY
NA | TRBJ2-7 | TRBD1 | TRBV7-9 | ASSLVAGTVDEQY
few | TRBJ2-3 | TRBD2 | TRBV27 | ASRLRGGGDTQY
NA | TRBJ1-1 | TRBD1 | TRBV30 | AWSSPLDRGGTEAF
many | TRBJ1-1 | TRBD1 | TRBV2 | ASSRGENTEAF
many | TRBJ2-1 | NA | TRBV21-1 | ASSKGQITYNEQF
few | TRBJ2-1 | NA | TRBV12-3/TRBV12-4 | ASSPTSNEQF
NA | TRBJ2-3 | NA | TRBV20-1 | SARISTAFPSTDTQY
NA | TRBJ1-5 | NA | TRBV11-3 | ASSLVGKQPQH
NA | TRBJ1-1 | NA | TRBV29-1 | SVGGGVNTEAF
many | TRBJ2-1 | TRBD2 | TRBV19 | ASSKSRTRSYNEQF
many | TRBJ2-2 | NA | TRBV11-2 | ASSLSAARNTGELF
NA | TRBJ2-5 | TRBD1 | TRBV20-1 | SAGDRGLVETQY
many | TRBJ2-5 | NA | TRBV5-4 | ASSLGTTQETQY
many | TRBJ2-2 | TRBD1 | TRBV10-1 | ASSESLLGRGQVTGELF
NA | TRBJ2-7 | NA | TRBV7-9 | ASSYDIVEQY